This T cell receptor (beta chain) was recorded in a study of T cell repertoires in cytomegalovirus infection. At the level of the study: CMV epitopes, recently identified HLA-C-restricted and well-studied HLA-B-restricted, were used.

In the case of this clonotype: Its antigen remains unknown.

Whole-study findings and limits: Summed frequency of public TCR beta families distinguished CMV carriers with the relevant HLA.

One entry per CDR3 protein, called by TCRdb with MiXCR from the reads. Of about 47,000 distinct CDR3 sequences listed, approximately 20% are singletons. CDR1 MNHEY and CDR2 SMNVEV come from the germline V gene (reference sequence). J lost 0 bases, V lost 5 bases, and 3 bases had no gene match. This CDR3 comprises 15 residues. The source material was CD8+ T cells from cultured PBMCs, sampled from culture after CMV antigen stimulation. V and J are TRBV27 and TRBJ1-5; 8 bases fit TRBD1. This TCR was recovered from a human donor in good health (CMV status not recorded). Some clones in this sample may be carry-over from other donors' samples. The CDR3 is CASSEGTGSNQPQHF. The CDR3 nucleotides read TGTGCCAGCAGTGAGGGGACAGGTAGCAATCAGCCCCAGCATTTT.